A selection of T cell receptor beta chains follows, all from one sample in a study of blood T cell repertoires in COVID-19. Data came from immunoSEQ multiplex PCR; TCRdb stores just in-frame clones and leaves some out. The repertoire holds around 24,000 clones, over 70% seen once, with 45% to 55% in the top ten. The sequencing input was peripheral blood. These receptor sequences come from a man in his fifties or sixties with active or convalescent COVID-19. Each CDR3 is given with its conserved first and last residue. A D gene is named only where the DNA matches it firmly. Clone size is shown for a subset of rows, as once, few, many or a class of expanded clone.

D gene	CDR3 length	clone size	V gene	J gene	CDR3 protein	CDR3 DNA
NA	15	NA	TRBV3-1/TRBV3-2	TRBJ2-1	CASSQESLAAGEQFF	TGTGCCAGCAGCCAAGAATCGCTAGCCGCTGGTGAGCAGTTCTTC
NA	15	NA	TRBV6-4	TRBJ1-6	CASSDGWTGDSPLHF	TGTGCCAGCAGTGACGGATGGACGGGGGATTCACCCCTCCACTTT
TRBD1	16	NA	TRBV11-2	TRBJ2-3	CASSPRGGYLPDTQYF	TGTGCCAGCAGCCCCCGAGGGGGCTATTTGCCAGATACGCAGTATTTT
NA	14	NA	TRBV6-5	TRBJ1-5	CASKAGSTRQPQHF	TGTGCCAGCAAAGCGGGGTCCACGCGTCAGCCCCAGCATTTT
NA	15	NA	TRBV28	TRBJ2-1	CASSLEGNPRNEQFF	TGTGCCAGCAGTTTAGAGGGAAACCCGCGCAATGAGCAGTTCTTC
NA	16	NA	TRBV4-1	TRBJ2-1	CASSYPGTGTYNEQFF	TGCGCCAGCAGCTACCCCGGGACTGGGACCTACAATGAGCAGTTCTTC
NA	13	NA	TRBV2	TRBJ2-3	CASRGLDMDTQYF	TGTGCCAGCAGGGGGCTGGATATGGATACGCAGTATTTT
NA	13	NA	TRBV7-3	TRBJ2-2	CASSFVRTGELFF	TGTGCCAGCAGTTTCGTCAGGACTGGGGAGCTGTTTTTT
NA	16	NA	TRBV24-1	TRBJ2-1	CATSGGLGASYNEQFF	TGTGCCACCAGTGGGGGACTCGGGGCCTCCTACAATGAGCAGTTCTTC
TRBD1	16	NA	TRBV5-1	TRBJ2-1	CASSPGVGQGGNEQFF	TGCGCCAGCAGCCCAGGGGTGGGACAGGGAGGCAATGAGCAGTTCTTC
NA	14	NA	TRBV4-1	TRBJ2-1	CASSKEGGVNEQFF	TGCGCCAGCAGCAAGGAGGGCGGGGTAAATGAGCAGTTCTTC
NA	13	NA	TRBV2	TRBJ2-5	CASRPTGKETQYF	TGTGCCAGCAGGCCTACAGGGAAAGAGACCCAGTACTTC
TRBD1	17	NA	TRBV3-1/TRBV3-2	TRBJ1-5	CASSQGGGRERLQPQHF	TGTGCCAGCAGCCAAGGAGGGGGCCGGGAGAGGTTACAGCCCCAGCATTTT
TRBD2	15	NA	TRBV3-1/TRBV3-2	TRBJ2-7	CASSLAGGPAYEQYF	TGTGCCAGCAGCCTGGCGGGAGGCCCGGCGTACGAGCAGTACTTC
NA	13	NA	TRBV3-1/TRBV3-2	TRBJ2-5	CASSYGLQETQYF	TGTGCCAGCAGCTACGGACTTCAAGAGACCCAGTACTTC
TRBD2	16	once	TRBV24-1	TRBJ2-5	CATSGTTSGDQETQYF	TGTGCCACCAGCGGGACTACAAGCGGGGACCAAGAGACCCAGTACTTC
NA	15	NA	TRBV18	TRBJ2-7	CASSPVTGNSYEQYF	TGTGCCAGCTCACCAGTGACAGGTAATTCCTACGAGCAGTACTTC
NA	13	NA	TRBV12-3/TRBV12-4	TRBJ1-4	CATSLGPNEKLFF	TGTGCCACCTCACTGGGCCCCAATGAAAAACTGTTTTTT
TRBD1	11	NA	TRBV2	TRBJ2-5	CASGTGETQYF	TGTGCCAGCGGGACAGGAGAGACCCAGTACTTC
TRBD1	16	few	TRBV9	TRBJ2-3	CASSTGQGAGTDTQYF	TGTGCCAGCAGCACCGGACAGGGGGCTGGGACAGATACGCAGTATTTT
TRBD2	17	NA	TRBV19	TRBJ2-5	CASSERSGTSAPTAQYF	TGTGCCAGTAGTGAGCGCTCCGGGACTAGCGCGCCTACGGCCCAGTACTTC
TRBD1	14	NA	TRBV6-4	TRBJ1-6	CASSPGQGNSPLHF	TGTGCCAGCAGTCCGGGACAGGGGAATTCACCCCTCCACTTT
NA	15	once	TRBV28	TRBJ2-3	CASTPPGLYTDTQYF	TGTGCCAGCACCCCCCCGGGTTTATACACAGATACGCAGTATTTT
TRBD2	16	once	TRBV24-1	TRBJ2-1	CATSDFDGRSYNEQFF	TGTGCCACCAGTGATTTCGACGGGAGGTCCTACAATGAGCAGTTCTTC